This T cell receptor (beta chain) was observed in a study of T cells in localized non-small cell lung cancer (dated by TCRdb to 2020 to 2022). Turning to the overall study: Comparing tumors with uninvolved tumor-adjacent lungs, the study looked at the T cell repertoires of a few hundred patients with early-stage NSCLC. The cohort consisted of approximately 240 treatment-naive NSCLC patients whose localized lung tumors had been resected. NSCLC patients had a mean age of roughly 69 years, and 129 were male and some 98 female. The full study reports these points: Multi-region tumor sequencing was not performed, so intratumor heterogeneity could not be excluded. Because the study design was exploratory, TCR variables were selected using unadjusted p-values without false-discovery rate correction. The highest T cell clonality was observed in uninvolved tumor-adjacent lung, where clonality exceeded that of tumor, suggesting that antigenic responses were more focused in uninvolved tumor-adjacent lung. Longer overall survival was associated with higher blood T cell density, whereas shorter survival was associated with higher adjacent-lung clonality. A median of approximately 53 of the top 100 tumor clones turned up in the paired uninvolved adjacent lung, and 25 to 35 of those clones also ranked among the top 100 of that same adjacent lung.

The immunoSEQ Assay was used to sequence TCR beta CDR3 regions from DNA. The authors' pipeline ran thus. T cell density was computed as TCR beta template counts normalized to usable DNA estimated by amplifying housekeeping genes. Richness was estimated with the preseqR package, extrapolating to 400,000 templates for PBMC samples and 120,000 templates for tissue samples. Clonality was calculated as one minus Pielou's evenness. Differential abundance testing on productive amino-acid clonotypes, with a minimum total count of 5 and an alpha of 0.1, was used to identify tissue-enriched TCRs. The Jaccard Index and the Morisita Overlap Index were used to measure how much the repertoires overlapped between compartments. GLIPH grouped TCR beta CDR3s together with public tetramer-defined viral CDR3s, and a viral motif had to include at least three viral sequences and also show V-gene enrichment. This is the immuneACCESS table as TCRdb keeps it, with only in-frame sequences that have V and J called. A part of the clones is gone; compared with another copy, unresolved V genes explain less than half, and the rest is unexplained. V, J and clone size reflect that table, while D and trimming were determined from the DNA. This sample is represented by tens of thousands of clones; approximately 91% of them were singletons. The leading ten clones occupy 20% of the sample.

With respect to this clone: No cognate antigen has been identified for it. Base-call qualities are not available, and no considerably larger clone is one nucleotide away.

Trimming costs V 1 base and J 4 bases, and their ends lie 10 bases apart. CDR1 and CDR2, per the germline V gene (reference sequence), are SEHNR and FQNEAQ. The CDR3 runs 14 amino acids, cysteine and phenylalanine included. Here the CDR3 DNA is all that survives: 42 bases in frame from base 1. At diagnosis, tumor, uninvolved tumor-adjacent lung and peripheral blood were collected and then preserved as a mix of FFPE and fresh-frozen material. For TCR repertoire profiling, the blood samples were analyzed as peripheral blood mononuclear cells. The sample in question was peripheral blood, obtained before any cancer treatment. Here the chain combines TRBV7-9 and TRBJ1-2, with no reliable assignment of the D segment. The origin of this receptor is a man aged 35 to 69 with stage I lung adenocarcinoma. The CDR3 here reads CASSLVYNAYGYTF. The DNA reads TGTGCCAGCAGCTTAGTTTACAACGCCTATGGCTACACCTTC.